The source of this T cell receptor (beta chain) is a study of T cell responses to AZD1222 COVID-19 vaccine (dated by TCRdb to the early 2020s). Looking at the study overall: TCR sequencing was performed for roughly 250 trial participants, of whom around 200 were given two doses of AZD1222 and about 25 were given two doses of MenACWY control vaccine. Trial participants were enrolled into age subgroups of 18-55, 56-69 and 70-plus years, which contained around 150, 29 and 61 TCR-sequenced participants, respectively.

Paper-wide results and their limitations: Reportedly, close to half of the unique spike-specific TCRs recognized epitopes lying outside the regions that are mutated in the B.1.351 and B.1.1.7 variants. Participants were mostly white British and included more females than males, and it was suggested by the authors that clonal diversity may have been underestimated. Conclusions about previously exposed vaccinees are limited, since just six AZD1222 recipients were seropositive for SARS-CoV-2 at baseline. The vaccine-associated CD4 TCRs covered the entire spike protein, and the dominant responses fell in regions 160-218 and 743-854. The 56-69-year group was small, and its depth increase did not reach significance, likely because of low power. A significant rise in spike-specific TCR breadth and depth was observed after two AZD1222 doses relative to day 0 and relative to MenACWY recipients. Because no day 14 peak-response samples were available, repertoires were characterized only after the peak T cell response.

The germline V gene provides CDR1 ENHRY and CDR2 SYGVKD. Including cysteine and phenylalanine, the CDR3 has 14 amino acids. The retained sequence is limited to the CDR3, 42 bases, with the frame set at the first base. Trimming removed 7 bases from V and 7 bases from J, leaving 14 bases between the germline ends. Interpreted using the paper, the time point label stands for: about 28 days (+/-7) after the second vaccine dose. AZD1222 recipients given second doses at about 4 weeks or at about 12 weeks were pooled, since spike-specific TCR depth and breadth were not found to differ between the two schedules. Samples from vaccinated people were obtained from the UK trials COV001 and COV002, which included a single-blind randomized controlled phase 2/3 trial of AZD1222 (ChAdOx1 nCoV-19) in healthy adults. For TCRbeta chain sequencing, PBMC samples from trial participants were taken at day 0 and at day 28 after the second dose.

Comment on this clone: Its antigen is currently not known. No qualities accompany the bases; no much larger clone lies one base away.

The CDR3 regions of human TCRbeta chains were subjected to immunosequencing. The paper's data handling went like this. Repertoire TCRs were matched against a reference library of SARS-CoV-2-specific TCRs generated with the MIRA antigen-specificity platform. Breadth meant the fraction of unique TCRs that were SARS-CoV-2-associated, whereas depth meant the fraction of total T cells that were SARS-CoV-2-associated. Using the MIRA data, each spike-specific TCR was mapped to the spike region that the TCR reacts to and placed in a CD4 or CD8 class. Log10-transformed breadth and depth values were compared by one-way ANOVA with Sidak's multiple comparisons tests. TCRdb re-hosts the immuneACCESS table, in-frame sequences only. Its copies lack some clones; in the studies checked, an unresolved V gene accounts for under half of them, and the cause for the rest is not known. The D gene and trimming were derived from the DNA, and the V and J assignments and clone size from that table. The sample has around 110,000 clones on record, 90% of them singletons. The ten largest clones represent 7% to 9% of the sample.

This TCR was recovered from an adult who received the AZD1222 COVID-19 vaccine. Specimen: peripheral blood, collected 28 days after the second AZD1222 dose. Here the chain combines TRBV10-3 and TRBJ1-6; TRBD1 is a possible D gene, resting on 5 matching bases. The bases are TGTGCCATCATTTTATCGGACATAAATTCACCCCTCCACTTT. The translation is CAIILSDINSPLHF.